Following are 3 T cell receptor beta chains from one sample sequenced in a study of CD8 T cells in Susac syndrome. Random hexamers primed reverse transcription of roughly 0.45 to 1 ug RNA. TCRdb reprocessed the immunoSEQ multiplex PCR reads via MiXCR and lists one record per CDR3 protein. The data hold some 110,000 distinct CDR3 sequences, with about 93% observed a single time. Sequencing was done on a sample of CD8+ T cells from PBMCs. These receptors were collected from a human donor with Susac syndrome.

This clonotype is a singleton in its sample. The V call is TRBV9, the J call TRBJ1-3; no clear D. Germline lookup yields CDR1 SGDLS and CDR2 YYNGEE. V was trimmed by 2 bases and J by 4 bases, leaving 16 bases between them. This CDR3 spans 16 amino acids. CDR3 residues: CASSVSRQSSGNTIYF. The CDR3 DNA follows: TGTGCCAGCAGCGTGTCCCGTCAGAGCAGCGGAAACACCATATATTTT.

This sequence joins TRBV12-5 and TRBJ2-3; D not certain. The CDR3 loop spans 13 amino acids. CDR1 is LGHNT and CDR2 is FRNRAP in the germline V gene. The V end lost 7 bases, the J end lost 2 bases, and 10 bases lay between the germline ends. In DNA form, the CDR3 reads TGTGCTAGTGTTGGGCGATTCACAGATACGCAGTATTTT. This codes for CASVGRFTDTQYF. The whole variable domain, filled in from reference TRBV12-5 and TRBJ2-3, reads DARVTQTPRHKVTEMGQEVTMRCQPILGHNTVFWYRQTMMQGLELLAYFRNRAPLDDSGMPKDRFSAEMPDATLATLKIQPSEPRDSAVYFCASVGRFTDTQYFGPGTRLTVL.

The chain uses TRBV4-1 and TRBJ2-7; 7 nucleotides line up with TRBD2. In germline, CDR1 is MGHRA, CDR2 YSYEKL. The trim removed 3 bases at V and 0 bases at J, leaving 11 bases unmatched. CDR3 length equals 17 residues. The CDR3 DNA reads TGCGCCAGCAGCCACGCCACCGGCGGGGGTAGCTCCTACGAGCAGTACTTC. This codes for CASSHATGGGSSYEQYF.